The TCR beta chain described here comes from a study of blood T cell repertoires in COVID-19. For the study at large: Sources were T cells, B-cell-depleted T cells, or PBMCs; the material itself was cDNA or gDNA.

The CDR3 spans 12 residues. CDR1 and CDR2 (germline): SQVTM, ANQGSEA. V lost 7 bases and J lost 1; bases outside the gene matches: 3. Assay used: immunoSEQ multiplex PCR; TCRdb lists only in-frame clones, some missing. The data contain about 210,000 clones, more than 80% of them seen just once; the ten biggest clones take up 1.2%. Ages ranged from roughly 18 to 100 years, with residence in 20 to 30 US areas. Participant-given clinical history determined each cohort assignment. Two negative PCRs, clearance, or symptom resolution characterized the recovered Cohort 3 donors. This chain joins TRBV29-1 and TRBJ2-5, with 7 bases fitting TRBD2. The sequenced sample consisted of PBMCs or T cells enriched from blood (not recorded which). The sequence derives from a man between 25 and 39 years old who had recovered from COVID-19. CDR3 in DNA: TGCAGCGCCGGGACTACCCAAGAGACCCAGTACTTC. Its protein product is CSAGTTQETQYF.